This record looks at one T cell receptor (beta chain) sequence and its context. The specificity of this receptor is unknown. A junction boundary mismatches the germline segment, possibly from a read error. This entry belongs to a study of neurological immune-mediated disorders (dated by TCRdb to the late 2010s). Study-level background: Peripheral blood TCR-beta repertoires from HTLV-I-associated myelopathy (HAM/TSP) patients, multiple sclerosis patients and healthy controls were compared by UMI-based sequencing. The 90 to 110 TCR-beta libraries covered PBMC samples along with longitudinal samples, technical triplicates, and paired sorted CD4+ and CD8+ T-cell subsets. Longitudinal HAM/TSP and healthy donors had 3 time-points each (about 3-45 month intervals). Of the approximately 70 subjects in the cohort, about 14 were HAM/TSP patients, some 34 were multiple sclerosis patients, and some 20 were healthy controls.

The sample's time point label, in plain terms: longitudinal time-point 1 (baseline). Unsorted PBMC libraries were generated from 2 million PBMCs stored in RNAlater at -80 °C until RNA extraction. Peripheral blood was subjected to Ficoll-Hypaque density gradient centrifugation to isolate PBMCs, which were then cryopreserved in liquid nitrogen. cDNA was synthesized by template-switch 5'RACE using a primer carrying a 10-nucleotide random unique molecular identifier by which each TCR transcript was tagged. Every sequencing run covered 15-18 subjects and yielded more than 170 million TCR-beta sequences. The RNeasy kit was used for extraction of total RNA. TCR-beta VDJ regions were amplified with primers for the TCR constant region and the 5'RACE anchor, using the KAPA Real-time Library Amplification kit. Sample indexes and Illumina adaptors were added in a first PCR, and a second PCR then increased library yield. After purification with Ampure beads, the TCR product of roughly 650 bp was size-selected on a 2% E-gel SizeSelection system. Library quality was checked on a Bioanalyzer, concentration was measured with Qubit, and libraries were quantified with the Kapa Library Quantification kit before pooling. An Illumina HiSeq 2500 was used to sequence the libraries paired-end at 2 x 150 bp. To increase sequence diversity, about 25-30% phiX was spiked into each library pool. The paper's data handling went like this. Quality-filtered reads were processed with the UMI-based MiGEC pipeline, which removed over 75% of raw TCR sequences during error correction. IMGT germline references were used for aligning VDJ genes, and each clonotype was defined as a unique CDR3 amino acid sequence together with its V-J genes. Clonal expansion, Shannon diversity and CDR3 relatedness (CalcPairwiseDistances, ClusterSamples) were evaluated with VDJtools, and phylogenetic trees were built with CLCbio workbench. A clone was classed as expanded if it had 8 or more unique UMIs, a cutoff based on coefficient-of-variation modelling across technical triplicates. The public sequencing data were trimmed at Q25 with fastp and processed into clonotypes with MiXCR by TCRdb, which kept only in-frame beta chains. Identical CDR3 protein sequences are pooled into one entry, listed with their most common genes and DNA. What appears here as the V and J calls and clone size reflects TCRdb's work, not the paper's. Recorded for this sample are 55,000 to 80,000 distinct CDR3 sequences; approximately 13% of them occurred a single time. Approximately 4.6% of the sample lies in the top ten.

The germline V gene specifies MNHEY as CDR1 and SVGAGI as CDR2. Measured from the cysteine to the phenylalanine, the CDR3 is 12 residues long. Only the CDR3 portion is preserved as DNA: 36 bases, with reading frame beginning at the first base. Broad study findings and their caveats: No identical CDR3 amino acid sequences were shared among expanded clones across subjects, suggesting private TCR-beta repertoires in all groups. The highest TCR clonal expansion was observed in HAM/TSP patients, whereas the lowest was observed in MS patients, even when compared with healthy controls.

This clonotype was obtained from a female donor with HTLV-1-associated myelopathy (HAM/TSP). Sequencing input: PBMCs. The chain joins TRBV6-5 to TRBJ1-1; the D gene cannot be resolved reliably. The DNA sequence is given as TGTGTCAGCAGTTCCTGGGTTGGTGAAGCTTTCTTT. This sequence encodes CVSSSWVGEAFF.